The entry below describes one T cell receptor beta chain. The antigen is not known. This record comes from a study of regulatory T cells in long-lasting Graves disease. Study-wide results and limits: New patients shared about 880 public clonotypes, fewer than the 2,500 to 3,500 shared by persistent patients.

This sample's time point: persistent/refractory GD, antithyroid drugs over 5 years with positive TRAb. Extracted RNA from PBMCs served as the source of the TCR library. EDTA tubes received approximately 9 milliliters of collected peripheral blood. Arm-PCR of CDR3 regions and iRepertoire HTBI primers were the basis on which TCR beta libraries were built. TCRdb passed the multiplex PCR reads through MiXCR, listing each CDR3 protein once. The table has under 450,000 distinct CDR3 sequences, about a quarter seen once. The sequence was collected from a female donor with Graves disease. The specimen comprised peripheral blood mononuclear cells (PBMCs), sampled when the disease was refractory, from a patient treated with antithyroid drugs.

CDR3 DNA sequence: TGTGCCAGCAGACAGGGGCCGGGGACCAATCAGCCCCAGCATTTT. Amino acids: CASRQGPGTNQPQHF. The chain combines TRBV6-1 with TRBJ1-5; 7 bases map to TRBD1. Trimming at V came to 6 bases and at J to 3 bases, leaving 8 bases not matched to a gene. This CDR3 has 15 residues. CDR1 and CDR2 (germline): MNHNS, SASEGT.